What follows are 16 T cell receptor beta chains derived from one specimen sequenced in a study of cytomegalovirus exposure and HLA in healthy donors. The PCR was carried out with 60 Vbeta primers and 13 Jbeta primers. Libraries were prepared by immunoSEQ multiplex PCR; TCRdb keeps only in-frame clonotypes and omits some of them. The sample totals roughly 100,000 clones; its top ten clones hold about 3%. The sequenced sample consisted of PBMCs. Every receptor here comes from a man aged 40-49 years in good health and CMV-seronegative.

The chain couples TRBV30 to TRBJ2-3, with D perhaps matching TRBD2 (5 bases). V was cut by 5 bases and J by 3 bases, with 15 bases left in between. The CDR3 is 14 amino acids. Germline assignment: CDR1 GTSNPN and CDR2 SVGIG (reference sequence). The CDR3 nucleotides are TGTGCCTGGGGAGTAGGAGGATGGACAGATACGCAGTATTTT. Protein: CAWGVGGWTDTQYF.

The CDR3 region has the DNA TGCGCCAGCAGCCAAGCTTTCGGGCGGGACTCCTACGAGCAGTACTTC. It translates to CASSQAFGRDSYEQYF. This chain connects TRBV4-3 to TRBJ2-7; D is perhaps TRBD2 (6 bases). V dropped 1 base and J dropped 0 bases, with 13 bases sitting between them. Germline CDR1 is LGHNA and CDR2 is YSLEER. This CDR3 region has 16 residues.

The CDR3 region has the DNA TGTGCCAGCAGGCAAACTAGGAATGAGCAGTTCTTC. Protein sequence: CASRQTRNEQFF. The chain links TRBV6-6 to TRBJ2-1, with a possible D match to TRBD2 (5 bases). The V gene lost 6 bases and the J gene lost 7 bases, with 10 bases spanning the gap. Germline V gene lookup returns CDR1 MNHNY and CDR2 SVGAGI (reference sequence). The CDR3 totals 12 residues.

The chain joins TRBV28 to TRBJ1-1; 9 bases are a match to TRBD1. Germline V lookup: CDR1 MDHEN, CDR2 SYDVKM. CDR3 size: 16 residues. Trimming removed 5 bases from V and 2 bases from J; junction bases left unmatched: 9. The CDR3 DNA follows: TGTGCCAGCAGTCCCCTAAGACAGGGGGGTAACACTGAAGCTTTCTTT. Protein: CASSPLRQGGNTEAFF.

J is TRBJ2-7 and V is TRBV21-1; the table calls TRBD1, which could not be checked here. TRBV21-1 is labeled a pseudogene. This CDR3 is 10 amino acids long. CDR3 DNA sequence: TGTGCCAGCAGCTTGCAGGGGAAGTACTTC. The encoded protein is CASSLQGKYF.

The chain joins TRBV7-2 to TRBJ1-2; D perhaps matches TRBD1 (6 bases). The CDR3 sequence is 14 residues long. V lost 3 bases to trimming and J lost 0 bases, with 8 bases between them. Germline V gene lookup returns CDR1 SGHTA and CDR2 FQGNSA. DNA for the CDR3: TGTGCCAGCAGCTTTGAGGGGGCTAACTATGGCTACACCTTC. It translates to CASSFEGANYGYTF.

The chain couples TRBV6-5 to TRBJ2-1; possibly TRBD1 for D (5 bases). The germline V gene encodes CDR1 MNHEY and CDR2 SVGAGI. This CDR3 spans 15 amino acids. V lost 5 bases and J lost 2, with 13 bases in between. This chain's CDR3 is CASSPRQPTYNEQFF. The CDR3 DNA reads TGTGCCAGCAGTCCCCGACAGCCCACCTACAATGAGCAGTTCTTC.

In DNA form, the CDR3 reads TGTGCCAGTAGTAGGTGGACACAAGACACCGGGGAGCTGTTTTTT. Protein product: CASSRWTQDTGELFF. This sequence joins TRBV19 and TRBJ2-2, with a possible D match to TRBD1 (5 bases). The CDR3 totals 15 residues. Trimming cost V 4 bases and J 3 bases, with 12 bases left between them. CDR1 is LNHDA and CDR2 is SQIVND in the germline V gene (reference sequence).

CDR3 sequence: CASNRGSYEQYF. The DNA of the CDR3 is TGTGCCAGCAACCGAGGGTCTTACGAGCAGTACTTC. The chain joins TRBV2 to TRBJ2-7; tentatively, D is TRBD2 (5 bases). This CDR3 is 12 amino acids long. CDR1 SNHLY and CDR2 FYNNEI come from the germline V gene. Trimming took off 7 bases at V and 4 bases at J, with 11 bases between the two ends.

The chain recombines TRBV28 with TRBJ2-5, with D perhaps matching TRBD2 (6 bases). This CDR3 is 17 amino acids long. Germline CDR1 MDHEN, CDR2 SYDVKM. V shed 3 bases and J shed 1 base, with 18 bases lying between them. The CDR3 sequence is CASSLFIVSGVQETQYF. DNA for the CDR3: TGTGCCAGCAGTTTGTTCATCGTTAGCGGTGTCCAAGAGACCCAGTACTTC.

This chain uses TRBV5-1 with TRBJ2-3; 14 nucleotides line up with TRBD2. Germline V lookup: CDR1 SGHRS, CDR2 YFSETQ. V gave up 0 bases and J gave up 4 bases; unmatched junction bases: 10. The CDR3 consists of 19 residues. CDR3 region: CASSLGATSGGAKADTQYF. The CDR3 nucleotides are TGCGCCAGCAGCTTGGGGGCGACTAGCGGGGGGGCGAAGGCAGATACGCAGTATTTT.

V gene TRBV7-8 combines with J gene TRBJ2-3, with 11 positions matching TRBD2. The germline V gene encodes CDR1 SGHVS and CDR2 FQNEAQ. Trimming removed 8 bases from V and 0 bases from J; junction bases left unmatched: 7. This CDR3 is 16 amino acids long. The CDR3 nucleotides are TGTGCCAGCGGGCCTCTAGCGGGGGGAAGCACAGATACGCAGTATTTT. The encoded protein is CASGPLAGGSTDTQYF.

The CDR3 coding sequence is TGCGCCAGCAGCCCCCTCCACTCCGGGACAGGGGGGAACACCATATATTTT. Amino acid sequence: CASSPLHSGTGGNTIYF. V is TRBV5-1 and J is TRBJ1-3, with 11 bases lining up with TRBD1. Germline V gives CDR1 SGHRS, CDR2 YFSETQ. After removal of 4 bases from V and 7 bases from J, the junction contained 13 bases not matched to a gene. The CDR3 covers 17 residues.

This chain links TRBV2 with TRBJ1-2; 7 nucleotides line up with TRBD1. From germline, CDR1 is SNHLY and CDR2 FYNNEI. After removal of 4 bases from V and 4 bases from J, the junction contained 3 bases not matched to a gene. CDR3 length: 13 amino acids. The chain's CDR3 is CASSARQGYGYTF. In DNA, the CDR3 is TGTGCCAGCAGTGCGAGACAGGGCTATGGCTACACCTTC.

The chain links TRBV6-6 to TRBJ2-7; 11 nucleotides align to TRBD1. Germline CDR1 MNHNY, CDR2 SVGAGI (reference sequence). The CDR3 loop spans 15 amino acids. Trimming cost V 6 bases and J 3 bases; bases outside gene matches: 7. CDR3 coding DNA: TGTGCCAGCAGACCAGGGACAGGGGGGGACTACGAGCAGTACTTC. Its protein is CASRPGTGGDYEQYF.

V and J are TRBV9 and TRBJ2-3, with 10 bases fitting TRBD2. Germline CDR1 is SGDLS and CDR2 is YYNGEE. This CDR3 is built from 18 residues. V was clipped by 0 bases and J by 3 bases; unmatched bases: 10. The CDR3 DNA is TGTGCCAGCAGCGTAGGCGGCGCTAGCGGGAGTATGACAGATACGCAGTATTTT. This codes for CASSVGGASGSMTDTQYF. Full variable domain (missing parts from reference TRBV9 and TRBJ2-3): DSGVTQTPKHLITATGQRVTLRCSPRSGDLSVYWYQQSLDQGLQFLIQYYNGEERAKGNILERFSAQQFPDLHSELNLSSLELGDSALYFCASSVGGASGSMTDTQYFGPGTRLTVL.